These 6 T cell receptor beta chains came from one sample sequenced in a study of shared clonotypes between healthy human individuals. Method: immunoSEQ multiplex PCR; TCRdb's copy keeps in-frame clones and lacks some. This table has over a million clones, roughly 97% appearing once. Sequences were obtained from naive CD4+ T cells sorted from blood. The subset was: CD45RA+ positively selected. The receptors stem from a man younger than 45 in good health.

This chain uses TRBV7-2 with TRBJ1-1; D is undetermined. This CDR3 comprises 14 residues. Trimming pared 1 base from V and 3 bases from J, leaving 9 bases between. Germline V gene lookup returns CDR1 SGHTA and CDR2 FQGNSA. The CDR3 DNA reads TGTGCCAGCAGCTTAGATGGGGTGGACACTGAAGCTTTCTTT. Protein: CASSLDGVDTEAFF.

This sequence joins TRBV9 and TRBJ2-1, with D perhaps TRBD1 (7 bases). V was clipped by 2 bases and J by 4 bases, with 13 bases between them. The CDR3 is 15 amino acids. CDR1 and CDR2 (germline): SGDLS, YYNGEE. Here the CDR3 reads CASSVRGTVYNEQFF. The CDR3 bases are TGTGCCAGCAGCGTCCGCGGGACAGTATACAATGAGCAGTTCTTC.

The rearrangement links TRBV18 to TRBJ2-7; 8 bases match TRBD2. Germline CDR1 KGHSH, CDR2 LQKENI. This CDR3 is 15 amino acids long. J was trimmed by 3 bases and V by 3 bases; bases with no gene match: 7. The CDR3 loop is CASSPKTSAVYEQYF. The CDR3, as DNA: TGTGCCAGCTCACCCAAGACTAGCGCCGTCTACGAGCAGTACTTC.

The rearrangement joins TRBV5-6 to TRBJ1-2; possibly TRBD1 for D (5 bases). Per germline, CDR1 SGHDT and CDR2 YYEEEE. CDR3 length: 16 residues. Between the trimmed V and J ends, which lost 2 bases and 0 bases, there was a span of 14 bases. The CDR3 reads CASSFPGAATNYGYTF. In DNA, the CDR3 is TGTGCCAGCAGCTTCCCCGGGGCAGCAACTAACTATGGCTACACCTTC.

The chain is built from TRBV6-6 and TRBJ2-7; TRBD2 agrees at 11 bases. Germline V gives CDR1 MNHNY, CDR2 SVGAGI (reference sequence). This CDR3 region has 15 residues. V gave up 5 bases and J gave up 5 bases; unmatched junction bases: 8. The CDR3 sequence: CASSQLAGAFHEQYF. The CDR3 nucleotides read TGTGCCAGCAGTCAACTAGCGGGAGCTTTCCACGAGCAGTACTTC.

The gene calls are TRBV5-4 and TRBJ2-1, with 11 bases fitting TRBD2. Trimming cost V 4 bases and J 5 bases; bases outside gene matches: 8. The CDR3 is 16 amino acids. Germline V lookup: CDR1 SGHNT, CDR2 YYREEE (reference sequence). The CDR3 region has the DNA TGTGCCAGCAGCACACTTAGCGGGAGGGCGAACAATGAGCAGTTCTTC. This gives the protein CASSTLSGRANNEQFF.